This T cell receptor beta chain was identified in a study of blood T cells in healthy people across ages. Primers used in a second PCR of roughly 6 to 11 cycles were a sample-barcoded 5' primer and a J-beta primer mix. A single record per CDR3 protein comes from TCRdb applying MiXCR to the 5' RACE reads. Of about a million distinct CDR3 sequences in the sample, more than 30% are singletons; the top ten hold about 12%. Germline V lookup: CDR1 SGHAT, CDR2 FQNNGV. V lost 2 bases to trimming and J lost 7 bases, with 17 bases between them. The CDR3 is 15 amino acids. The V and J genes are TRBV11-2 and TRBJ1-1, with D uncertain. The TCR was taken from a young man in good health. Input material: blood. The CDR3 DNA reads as TGTGCCAGCAGCTTAAATTGGGGAGGCACCCTTGAAGCTTTCTTT. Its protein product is CASSLNWGGTLEAFF.